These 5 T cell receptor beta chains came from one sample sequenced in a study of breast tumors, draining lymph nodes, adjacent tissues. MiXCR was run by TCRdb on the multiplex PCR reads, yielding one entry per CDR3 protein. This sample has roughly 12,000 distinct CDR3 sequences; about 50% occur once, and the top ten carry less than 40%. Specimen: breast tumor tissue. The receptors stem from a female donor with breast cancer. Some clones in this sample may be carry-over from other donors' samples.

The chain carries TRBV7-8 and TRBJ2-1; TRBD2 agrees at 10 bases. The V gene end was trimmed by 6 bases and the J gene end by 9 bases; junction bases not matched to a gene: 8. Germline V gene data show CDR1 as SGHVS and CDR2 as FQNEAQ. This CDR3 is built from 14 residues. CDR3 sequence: CASSPGLASAEQFF. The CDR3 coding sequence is TGTGCCAGCAGTCCGGGACTAGCGTCCGCTGAGCAGTTCTTC.

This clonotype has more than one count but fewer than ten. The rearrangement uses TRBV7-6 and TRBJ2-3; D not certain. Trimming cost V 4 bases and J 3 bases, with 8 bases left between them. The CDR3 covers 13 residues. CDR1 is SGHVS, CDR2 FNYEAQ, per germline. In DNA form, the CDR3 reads TGTGCCAGCAGCTACGGGTTAACAGATACGCAGTATTTT. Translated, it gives CASSYGLTDTQYF.

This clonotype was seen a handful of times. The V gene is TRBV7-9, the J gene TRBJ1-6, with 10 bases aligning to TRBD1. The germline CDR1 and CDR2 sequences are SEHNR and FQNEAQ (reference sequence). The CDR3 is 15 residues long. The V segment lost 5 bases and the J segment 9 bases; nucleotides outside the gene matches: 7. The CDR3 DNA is TGTGCCAGCAGCCCTCCCGGGACAGGGGTTTCACCCCTCCACTTT. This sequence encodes CASSPPGTGVSPLHF.

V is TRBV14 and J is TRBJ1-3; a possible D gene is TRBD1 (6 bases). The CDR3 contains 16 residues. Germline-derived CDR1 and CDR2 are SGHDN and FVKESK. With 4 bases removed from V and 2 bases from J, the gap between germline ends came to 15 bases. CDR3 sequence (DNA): TGTGCCAGCAGCCGGAATGACAGGTCGGCTGGAAACACCATATATTTT. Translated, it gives CASSRNDRSAGNTIYF.

The CDR3 DNA is TGTGCCAGCAGCCCCCTAGCGGGGGGGCCGGGGAATGAGCAGTTCTTC. Amino acid sequence: CASSPLAGGPGNEQFF. The chain joins TRBV7-2 to TRBJ2-1; 12 bases line up with TRBD2. There are 16 residues in the CDR3. CDR1 is SGHTA, CDR2 FQGNSA, per germline. After removal of 5 bases from V and 7 bases from J, the junction contained 9 bases not matched to a gene.